Below, 14 T cell receptor beta chains from the same sample are listed, as sequenced in a study of T cells after yellow fever vaccination. One entry per CDR3 protein results from TCRdb running MiXCR on the 5' RACE reads. Found here are about 140,000 distinct CDR3 sequences, less than 9.5% of them singletons; the top ten hold about 0.73%. This specimen was CD4+ T cells sorted from PBMCs, taken 5 days after the yellow fever booster vaccination. The receptors shown here come from a man under 40 who received the YFV17D yellow fever vaccine.

This clonotype came up many times. V gene TRBV5-1 combines with J gene TRBJ2-7; 10 bases match TRBD2. There are 14 residues in the CDR3. Losses at the gene ends were 0 bases for V and 5 bases for J; bases not matched to a gene: 2. Germline V lookup: CDR1 SGHRS, CDR2 YFSETQ. The CDR3 sequence: CASSLVAGGHEQYF. CDR3 in DNA: TGCGCCAGCAGCTTGGTAGCGGGAGGACACGAGCAGTACTTC.

This clonotype was recorded many times. This chain joins TRBV24-1 and TRBJ2-7; D gene uncertain. From germline, CDR1 is KGHDR and CDR2 SFDVKD. The V end was cut by 0 bases, the J end by 3 bases, with 14 bases between. CDR3 length: 16 residues. Here the CDR3 DNA reads TGTGCCACCAGTGATTTGGGGGTTACTCTATACTACGAGCAGTACTTC. Translating gives CATSDLGVTLYYEQYF.

The sample holds many counts of this clonotype. This chain joins TRBV20-1 and TRBJ2-5, with 10 bases fitting TRBD1. This CDR3 is 15 amino acids long. CDR1 is DFQATT and CDR2 is SNEGSKA in the germline V gene (reference sequence). The V segment lost 1 base and the J segment 5 bases; nucleotides outside the gene matches: 7. The CDR3 region is CSARVFGTGDETQYF. The CDR3 coding sequence is TGCAGTGCTAGAGTATTCGGGACAGGGGATGAGACCCAGTACTTC.

There are many counts of this clonotype. As DNA, the CDR3 is TGTGCCAGCAGCTTGGGACAGGCCTTTGAGCAGTTCTTC. Protein product: CASSLGQAFEQFF. This chain joins TRBV5-5 and TRBJ2-1, with D perhaps matching TRBD1 (6 bases). Germline CDR1 reads SGHKS; CDR2 reads YYEKEE (reference sequence). The CDR3 sequence is 13 residues long. The ends were cut back, 0 bases at V and 9 bases at J, with 10 bases in the middle.

This clonotype was counted ten times or more. The CDR3, as DNA: TGCGCCAGCAGCTTGGAGGTAGCGGGGGCCACAGATACGCAGTATTTT. Encoded protein: CASSLEVAGATDTQYF. The chain employs TRBV5-1 and TRBJ2-3; the match to TRBD2 covers 9 bases. This CDR3 is built from 16 residues. The germline gives CDR1 SGHRS, CDR2 YFSETQ. V lost 0 bases, J lost 2 bases, and 4 bases stayed unmatched.

This clonotype was seen many times. The CDR3 DNA reads TGTGCCATCTCCCCCCGGACAGGGAAAGCCTACGAGCAGTACTTC. Its translation is CAISPRTGKAYEQYF. This chain links TRBV6-2 or TRBV6-3 with TRBJ2-7; 8 bases are shared with TRBD1. The CDR3 totals 15 residues. Germline V gene sequence: CDR1 MNHEY, CDR2 SVGEGT. V lost 10 bases and J lost 2; bases outside the gene matches: 13.

For this clonotype: A much more abundant neighbour one base away suggests this may be a read error. This sequence joins TRBV30 and TRBJ1-2; D remains unclear. Trimming took off 1 base at V and 1 base at J, with 7 bases between the two ends. Germline loops: CDR1 GTSNPN, CDR2 SVGIG (reference sequence). The CDR3 is 13 residues long. For the CDR3, the DNA is TGTGCCTGGAGTGGGCACCTTAACTATGGCTACACCTTC. Its translation: CAWSGHLNYGYTF.

The sample holds many counts of this clonotype. The chain carries TRBV2 and TRBJ2-3; weak D call: TRBD2 (6 bases). Trimming pared 6 bases from V and 2 bases from J, leaving 15 bases between. The length of the CDR3 is 15 residues. Germline CDR1 is SNHLY and CDR2 is FYNNEI. CDR3 sequence: CASSQRRGTTDTQYF. CDR3 nucleotide sequence: TGTGCCAGCAGCCAACGGCGCGGGACCACAGATACGCAGTATTTT. Drawing the rest from reference TRBV2 and TRBJ2-3, the complete variable domain is EPEVTQTPSHQVTQMGQEVILRCVPISNHLYFYWYRQILGQKVEFLVSFYNNEISEKSEIFDDQFSVERPDGSNFTLKIRSTKLEDSAMYFCASSQRRGTTDTQYFGPGTRLTVL.

In this sample, this clonotype turned up many times. This chain uses TRBV6-1 with TRBJ2-1, with no clear D. With 6 bases removed from V and 3 bases from J, the gap between germline ends came to 9 bases. This CDR3 has 13 residues. In germline, CDR1 is MNHNS, CDR2 SASEGT. In DNA form, the CDR3 reads TGTGCCAGCAGAGCCCGGAGCTACAATGAGCAGTTCTTC. This translates into CASRARSYNEQFF.

This clonotype was counted many times. The chain links TRBV10-3 to TRBJ2-7; 8 nucleotides align to TRBD2. J gave up 5 bases and V 4 bases, and 13 bases lay outside the gene matches. The CDR3 totals 16 residues. Germline V gene lookup returns CDR1 ENHRY and CDR2 SYGVKD. The CDR3 coding sequence is TGTGCCATCAGTGGGGCTCTAGCGGGCCTGGGGGACGAGCAGTACTTC. Translation: CAISGALAGLGDEQYF.

This clonotype came up many times. The genes are TRBV29-1 and TRBJ2-7; 10 positions agree with TRBD1. The germline gives CDR1 SQVTM, CDR2 ANQGSEA. CDR3 length: 13 amino acids. Trimming at V came to 6 bases and at J to 6 bases, leaving 8 bases not matched to a gene. CDR3 protein: CSVPGQGLFEQYF. CDR3 nucleotides: TGCAGCGTGCCGGGACAGGGGCTTTTCGAGCAGTACTTC.

This clonotype showed up many times. Its ends do not fully match the called genes, so a read error is possible. This chain joins TRBV20-1 and TRBJ2-3; D may be TRBD1 (5 bases). The CDR3 runs to 18 residues. CDR1 and CDR2 from the germline V gene are DFQATT and SNEGSKA (reference sequence). The CDR3 is CCARDGAGLFRSTDTQYF. For the CDR3, the DNA is TGCTGTGCTAGAGATGGGGCAGGGTTATTTCGATCGACAGATACGCAGTATTTT.

A remark on this clonotype: A read error may explain this, as a much larger clone is one base away. This chain uses TRBV29-1 with TRBJ2-1; 12 bases fit TRBD2. Germline loops: CDR1 SQVTM, CDR2 ANQGSEA. This CDR3 contains 13 residues. Trimming removed 4 bases from V and 8 bases from J; junction bases left unmatched: 3. The CDR3 DNA follows: TGCAGCGTTGGACTAGCGGGAGTCCATGAGCAGTTCTTC. Protein product: CSVGLAGVHEQFF.

This clonotype turned up a few times. The V and J genes are TRBV20-1 and TRBJ2-5; 8 bases match TRBD2. The CDR3 loop spans 14 amino acids. Unmatched junction bases numbered 9, after V lost 4 bases and J lost 5 bases. From germline, CDR1 is DFQATT and CDR2 SNEGSKA (reference sequence). The DNA for the CDR3 is TGCAGTGCTATTGGCGGGAGGATGGGCGAGACCCAGTACTTC. Translating it yields CSAIGGRMGETQYF.